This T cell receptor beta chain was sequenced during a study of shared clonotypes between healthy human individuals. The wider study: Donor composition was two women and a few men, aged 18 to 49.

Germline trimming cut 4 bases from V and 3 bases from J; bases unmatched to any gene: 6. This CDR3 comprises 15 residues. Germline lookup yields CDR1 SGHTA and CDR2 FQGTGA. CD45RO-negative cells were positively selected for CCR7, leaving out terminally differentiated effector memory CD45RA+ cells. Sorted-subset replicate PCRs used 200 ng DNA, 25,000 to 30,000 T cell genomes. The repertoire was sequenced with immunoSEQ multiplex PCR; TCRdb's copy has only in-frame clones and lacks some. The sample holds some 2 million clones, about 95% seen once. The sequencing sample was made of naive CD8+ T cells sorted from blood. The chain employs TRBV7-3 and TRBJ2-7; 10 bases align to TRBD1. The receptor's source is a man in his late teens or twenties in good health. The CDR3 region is CASSSGQGEHYEQYF. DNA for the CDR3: TGTGCCAGCAGCTCCGGACAGGGGGAGCACTACGAGCAGTACTTC.